The following is a TCR beta chain sequence with its context. The antigen remains unidentified. The PCR used 60 Vbeta and 13 Jbeta primers. Repertoires were generated with immunoSEQ multiplex PCR, while TCRdb's copy carries only in-frame clones and drops some. The sample lists some 150,000 clones; roughly 78% were seen once. V lost 6 bases, J lost 7 bases, and 14 bases stayed unmatched. CDR1 is MNHEY, CDR2 SVGAGI, per germline. The CDR3 sequence is 15 residues long. The sample comes from a study of cytomegalovirus exposure and HLA in healthy donors. Overall study findings and caveats: Among the sequence variants, a highly shared cluster was likely an artifact of sequencing. Researchers reported that three CMV-associated chains were confirmed in vitro as CMV antigen-specific. Previously analyzed data showed that most TCR beta V segments were productive at a frequency of about 87% or about 30%.

This chain links TRBV6-5 with TRBJ1-2; 7 bases fit TRBD1. This sequence originates from a man aged 50 to 59 in good health and CMV-seropositive. The source material was PBMCs. The CDR3 is CASRGLRGGAFGYTF. CDR3 nucleotides: TGTGCCAGCAGAGGATTGAGAGGGGGCGCTTTTGGCTACACCTTC.